This T cell receptor (beta chain) was recorded in a study of blood T cell repertoires in COVID-19 (dated by TCRdb to the early 2020s). With respect to the entire study: The collaborator samples originated in the United States, Italy and Spain and spanned the acute and convalescent phases of COVID-19. The material from the prospective study consisted of cDNA or gDNA derived from T cells, B-cell-depleted T cells, or PBMCs. Subjects who had been exposed to COVID-19, were actively infected with it, or had recovered from it provided the deeply sampled blood TCRbeta repertoires that made up the dataset. The repertoires were released in a freely available public database meant as a resource for research on the immune response to SARS-CoV-2. The samples were drawn from two sources: the first 160 participants of the ongoing ImmuneRACE study, and fewer than 1,500 subjects contributed by 6 global collaborators. The sample metadata nearly always contained a de-identified subject ID, COVID-19 status, age in years and sex. Where HLA class I and class II types were available, the types were taken from metadata supplied by the sample provider, not from assay-based typing. What the study reported, not specific to this receptor: Clinical and demographic metadata were provided uncurated, with the amount varying by source and participant.

The collaborating institutions used their own protocols to collect whole blood in K2EDTA tubes. For TCRbeta analysis, collaborators shipped samples as frozen whole blood, isolated PBMCs, or DNA extracted from either of those sample types. TCRbeta CDR3 regions were amplified from genomic DNA using the immunoSEQ Assay, a bias-controlled multiplex PCR. The published analysis was carried out like this. The number of nucleated cells in each sample was estimated from the amplification of reference gene primers within the assay. To quantify the absolute abundance of each unique TCRbeta CDR3 rearrangement, sequence reads were collapsed and filtered. For each sample, productive Simpson clonality was calculated as the square root of Simpson's diversity index over productive rearrangements. The table comes from immuneACCESS by way of TCRdb, which keeps in-frame sequences with V and J called. Part of the clones is missing from these tables; in studies checked, under half for an unresolved V gene and the rest for unknown reasons. The V and J calls and clone size were taken over from that table, and D and trimming were inferred from the DNA. In this sample the table shows about 260,000 clones, about 85% of which occur a single time. The ten top clones hold roughly 13% of the sample.

Trimming at the junction amounts to 0 bases on V and 0 bases on J, and the germline ends lie 7 bases apart. Spanning cysteine to phenylalanine, the CDR3 consists of 14 amino acids. The CDR3 DNA has 42 bases and is translated from base 1. The CDR1 and CDR2 encoded by the germline V gene (reference sequence) are SGHNT and YYREEE. Turning to this clone: The antigen this receptor binds is unknown. Per-base qualities were not stored, and no clone one base away is much larger.

The clonotype originates from a human donor in a cohort sampled during active COVID-19. This chain is built from TRBV5-4 and TRBJ2-7, and perhaps TRBD1 as D gene, on 5 matching bases. Sequencing used peripheral blood. The nucleotide sequence reads as follows: TGTGCCAGCAGCTTGGGGACAAACTCCTACGAGCAGTACTTC. This translates into CASSLGTNSYEQYF.